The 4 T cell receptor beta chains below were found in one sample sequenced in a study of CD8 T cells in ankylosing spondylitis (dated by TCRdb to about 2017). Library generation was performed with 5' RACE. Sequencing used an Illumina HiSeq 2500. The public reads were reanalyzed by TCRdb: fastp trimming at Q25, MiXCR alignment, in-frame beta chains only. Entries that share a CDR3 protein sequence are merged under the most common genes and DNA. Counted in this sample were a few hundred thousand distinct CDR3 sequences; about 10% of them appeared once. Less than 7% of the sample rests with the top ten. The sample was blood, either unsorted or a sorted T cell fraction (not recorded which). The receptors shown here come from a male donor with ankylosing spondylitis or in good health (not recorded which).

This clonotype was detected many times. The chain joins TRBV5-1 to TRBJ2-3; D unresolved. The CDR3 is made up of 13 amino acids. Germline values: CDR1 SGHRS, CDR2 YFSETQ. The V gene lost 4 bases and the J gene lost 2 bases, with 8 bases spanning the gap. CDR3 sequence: CASSREFTDTQYF. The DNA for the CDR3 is TGCGCCAGCAGCCGTGAGTTCACAGATACGCAGTATTTT.

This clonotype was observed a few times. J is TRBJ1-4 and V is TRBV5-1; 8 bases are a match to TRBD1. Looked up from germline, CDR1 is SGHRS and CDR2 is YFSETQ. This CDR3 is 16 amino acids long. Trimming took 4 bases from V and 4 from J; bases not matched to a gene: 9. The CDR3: CASSGGPGQVNEKLFF. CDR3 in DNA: TGCGCCAGCAGCGGTGGACCGGGACAGGTTAATGAAAAACTGTTTTTT.

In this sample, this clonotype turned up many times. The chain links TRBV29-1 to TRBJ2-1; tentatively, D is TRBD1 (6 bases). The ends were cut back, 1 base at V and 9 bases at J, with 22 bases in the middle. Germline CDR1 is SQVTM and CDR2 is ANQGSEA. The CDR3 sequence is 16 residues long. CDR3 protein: CSVEGGLPTERSEQFF. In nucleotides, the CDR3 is TGCAGCGTTGAAGGGGGGCTTCCAACCGAACGTAGTGAGCAGTTCTTC.

The CDR3 protein is CASLRDSNDYGYTF. In nucleotides, the CDR3 is TGTGCCAGTCTCCGGGACAGCAATGACTATGGCTACACCTTC. The chain joins TRBV2 to TRBJ1-2; the match to TRBD1 covers 7 bases. CDR1 is SNHLY and CDR2 is FYNNEI in the germline V gene. V trimming: 9 bases; J trimming: 3 bases; junction bases outside the gene matches: 10. This CDR3 spans 14 amino acids.